The 6 T cell receptor beta chains presented below share a single source sample, sequenced in a study of OX40 agonist ivuxolimab in advanced cancers. Repertoires were generated with immunoSEQ multiplex PCR, while TCRdb's copy carries only in-frame clones and drops some. The sample includes 70,000 to 85,000 clones, 85% to 95% of them seen just once. Specimen: CD4+ or CD8+ T cells sorted from blood, collected in a trial of the OX40 agonist ivuxolimab. These receptors were obtained from an adult with an advanced solid tumor such as melanoma, head and neck, liver or kidney cancer.

This chain uses TRBV7-9 with TRBJ2-1; D gene uncertain. Germline-derived CDR1 and CDR2 are SEHNR and FQNEAQ (reference sequence). The V end lost 5 bases, the J end lost 7 bases, and 9 bases lay between the germline ends. CDR3 length: 12 residues. The CDR3 sequence: CASSIDQNEQFF. The CDR3 DNA reads as TGTGCCAGCAGCATAGACCAAAATGAGCAGTTCTTC.

The chain joins TRBV28 to TRBJ1-2; no clear D gene. Germline CDR1 reads MDHEN; CDR2 reads SYDVKM. This CDR3 region has 10 residues. CDR3 loop: CAVGRYGYTF. DNA of the CDR3: TGTGCAGTAGGACGCTATGGCTACACCTTC.

This sequence joins TRBV2 and TRBJ2-3; D not resolved. The CDR3 spans 13 residues. The germline V gene encodes CDR1 SNHLY and CDR2 FYNNEI. V was trimmed by 8 bases and J by 1 base, leaving 10 bases between them. In nucleotides, the CDR3 is TGTGCCAGCGGCAGAGAGGGCACAGATACGCAGTATTTT. Its protein is CASGREGTDTQYF.

V usage is TRBV4-1 and J usage is TRBJ2-1, with a tentative D call TRBD2 (6 bases). From germline, CDR1 is MGHRA and CDR2 YSYEKL. With 1 base removed from V and 0 bases from J, the gap between germline ends came to 10 bases. The CDR3 covers 16 residues. CDR3 bases: TGCGCCAGCAGCCAAGGCCCCGGGAGCTCCTACAATGAGCAGTTCTTC. It codes for CASSQGPGSSYNEQFF.

The genes are TRBV7-2 and TRBJ2-7; the match to TRBD2 covers 15 bases. The CDR3 consists of 16 residues. The germline CDR1 and CDR2 sequences are SGHTA and FQGNSA. Trimming at V came to 5 bases and at J to 6 bases, leaving 8 bases not matched to a gene. The CDR3 DNA sequence: TGTGCCAGCAGCACCGGGACTAGCGGGAGGATTCGCGAGCAGTACTTC. Amino acid sequence: CASSTGTSGRIREQYF.

The chain links TRBV2 to TRBJ1-3; D unclear. Germline CDR1 reads SNHLY; CDR2 reads FYNNEI. V lost 3 bases, J lost 0 bases, and 9 bases lay in between. The CDR3 is 15 residues long. The CDR3 protein is CASSDNRNSGNTIYF. The CDR3 coding sequence is TGTGCCAGCAGTGACAATCGGAACTCTGGAAACACCATATATTTT. Full variable domain (missing parts from reference TRBV2 and TRBJ1-3): EPEVTQTPSHQVTQMGQEVILRCVPISNHLYFYWYRQILGQKVEFLVSFYNNEISEKSEIFDDQFSVERPDGSNFTLKIRSTKLEDSAMYFCASSDNRNSGNTIYFGEGSWLTVV.